One sample yielded the 15 T cell receptor beta chains listed below, sequenced in a study of CD8+ T cells in alopecia areata. Described treatment: oral pan-JAK inhibitor, 5-10 mg twice daily. Sequencing relied on a cDNA template that was reverse transcribed from extracted RNA. Only in-frame clones appear in the TCRdb table, and some are missing; sequencing was by immunoSEQ multiplex PCR. The table has over 150,000 clones, around 59% seen once; the top ten hold approximately 15%. The sample here was CD4+ T cells sorted from blood, taken at week 24, from a patient treated with tofacitinib. Receptor source: a human donor with alopecia areata.

Only one count was recorded for this clone. The same CDR3 is also encoded by other DNA sequences in this sample. The chain links TRBV5-1 to TRBJ2-7; D gene ambiguous. Germline values: CDR1 SGHRS, CDR2 YFSETQ. The germline V and J ends were trimmed by 0 bases and 4 bases, with 2 bases remaining between them. The CDR3 contains 11 residues. The CDR3 DNA reads as TGCGCCAGCAGCTTGGGTTACGAGCAGTACTTC. It encodes CASSLGYEQYF.

The gene calls are TRBV9 and TRBJ1-6, with a weak D call TRBD1 (5 bases). CDR1 is SGDLS, CDR2 YYNGEE, per germline. V dropped 0 bases and J dropped 10 bases, with 14 bases sitting between them. The CDR3 spans 15 residues. The CDR3 here is CASSVAVQGTSPLHF. CDR3 in DNA: TGTGCCAGCAGCGTAGCAGTTCAGGGAACGTCACCCCTCCACTTT.

At least ten counts were recorded for this clone. V usage is TRBV5-1 and J usage is TRBJ1-1; D is possibly TRBD1 (5 bases). In germline, CDR1 is SGHRS, CDR2 YFSETQ. V was shortened by 3 bases and J by 4 bases, with 13 bases between the two germline ends. The CDR3 extends over 14 amino acids. CDR3 sequence reads: CASSYTVGGTEAFF. CDR3 coding DNA: TGCGCCAGCAGCTACACGGTTGGGGGCACTGAAGCTTTCTTT.

The chain combines TRBV7-8 with TRBJ1-1; 12 bases fit TRBD1. CDR1 is SGHVS, CDR2 FQNEAQ, per germline. This CDR3 is 16 amino acids long. V lost 2 bases and J lost 5; bases outside the gene matches: 6. CDR3 nucleotide sequence: TGTGCCAGCAGCTTATCGGGGGGACAGGGGGCAACTGAAGCTTTCTTT. Encoded protein: CASSLSGGQGATEAFF.

The chain combines TRBV5-1 with TRBJ1-5, with a weak D call TRBD1 (5 bases). Trimming removed 0 bases from V and 4 bases from J, with 8 bases in between. The CDR3 sequence is 14 residues long. The germline V gene has CDR1 SGHRS and CDR2 YFSETQ. The CDR3 DNA is TGCGCCAGCAGCTTGGCCGGGGGGAATCAGCCCCAGCATTTT. Protein sequence: CASSLAGGNQPQHF.

The rearrangement links TRBV29-1 to TRBJ1-1; D not certain. Germline V CDR1 and CDR2: SQVTM, ANQGSEA. The CDR3 loop spans 10 amino acids. The V end was cut by 4 bases, the J end by 9 bases, with 9 bases between. In nucleotides, the CDR3 is TGCAGCGTTGTCGACACAAAAGCTTTCTTT. Its protein product is CSVVDTKAFF.

V and J are TRBV29-1 and TRBJ2-7; D might be TRBD1 or TRBD2, each matching 5 bases. V lost 4 bases and J lost 3, with 13 bases in between. CDR3 length equals 13 residues. Per germline, CDR1 SQVTM and CDR2 ANQGSEA. CDR3 amino acids: CSVGPNGGYEQYF. The CDR3 nucleotides are TGCAGCGTTGGCCCGAATGGGGGCTACGAGCAGTACTTC.

The genes are TRBV5-6 and TRBJ2-3; 8 nucleotides align to TRBD2. CDR3 length: 14 amino acids. Germline V gene data show CDR1 as SGHDT and CDR2 as YYEEEE. The V and J ends lost 2 bases and 7 bases, in that order; junction bases with no gene match: 6. The DNA for the CDR3 is TGTGCCAGCAGCTTCGGCGGGGGGATTAATACGCAGTATTTT. As protein: CASSFGGGINTQYF.

This chain joins TRBV5-6 and TRBJ2-4; D uncertain. There are 14 residues in the CDR3. Trimming left V 0 bases short and J 0 bases short, with 4 bases between. CDR1 SGHDT and CDR2 YYEEEE come from the germline V gene. The DNA of the CDR3 is TGTGCCAGCAGCTTGGGGGGAGCCAAAAACATTCAGTACTTC. It specifies CASSLGGAKNIQYF.

The V gene is TRBV5-1, the J gene TRBJ1-2, with 8 bases aligning to TRBD1. The germline V gene encodes CDR1 SGHRS and CDR2 YFSETQ. The CDR3 is made up of 17 amino acids. V was clipped by 4 bases and J by 2 bases; unmatched bases: 13. CDR3 sequence: CASSLASGGTGNYGYTF. In nucleotides, the CDR3 is TGCGCCAGCAGCCTCGCATCGGGCGGGACAGGCAACTATGGCTACACCTTC. Combining the CDR3 with reference TRBV5-1 and TRBJ1-2 gives the whole variable domain KAGVTQTPRYLIKTRGQQVTLSCSPISGHRSVSWYQQTPGQGLQFLFEYFSETQRNKGNFPGRFSGRQFSNSRSEMNVSTLELGDSALYLCASSLASGGTGNYGYTFGSGTRLTVV.

The chain combines TRBV11-2 with TRBJ2-5; 7 nucleotides line up with TRBD1. V gave up 4 bases and J gave up 5 bases; unmatched junction bases: 13. The CDR3 has 16 residues. Germline V gives CDR1 SGHAT, CDR2 FQNNGV. CDR3 residues: CASSWPEQGIGETQYF. In DNA form, the CDR3 reads TGTGCCAGCAGCTGGCCCGAACAGGGGATTGGGGAGACCCAGTACTTC. The variable domain in full, with the rest retrieved from reference TRBV11-2 and TRBJ2-5, is EAGVAQSPRYKIIEKRQSVAFWCNPISGHATLYWYQQILGQGPKLLIQFQNNGVVDDSQLPKDRFSAERLKGVDSTLKIQPAKLEDSAVYLCASSWPEQGIGETQYFGPGTRLLVL.

This chain uses TRBV30 with TRBJ2-7, with a possible D match to TRBD1 (6 bases). Germline V gene lookup returns CDR1 GTSNPN and CDR2 SVGIG (reference sequence). V lost 1 base to trimming and J lost 6 bases, with 13 bases between them. CDR3 length: 13 residues. CDR3 nucleotides: TGTGCCTGGAGTGCACAGGGTACTAGCGAGCAGTACTTC. This sequence encodes CAWSAQGTSEQYF.

The chain is built from TRBV7-9 and TRBJ1-6, with 7 positions matching TRBD1. Germline V gene lookup returns CDR1 SEHNR and CDR2 FQNEAQ (reference sequence). CDR3 size: 13 residues. Trimming removed 5 bases from V and 7 bases from J; junction bases left unmatched: 2. In DNA, the CDR3 is TGTGCCAGCAGCAGACAGGGAAATTCACCCCTCCACTTT. This sequence encodes CASSRQGNSPLHF.

Concerning this clone: Other DNA sequences in this sample translate to the same CDR3. The chain couples TRBV10-3 to TRBJ1-1; D is unresolved. CDR3 size: 13 residues. Trimming stripped 4 bases from V and 3 bases from J, with 9 bases between. Germline V lookup: CDR1 ENHRY, CDR2 SYGVKD. CDR3 DNA: TGTGCCATCAGTGTTAGGGAGGACACTGAAGCTTTCTTT. Residues: CAISVREDTEAFF.

This chain connects TRBV30 to TRBJ2-2; 7 nucleotides agree with TRBD1. Germline V gene lookup returns CDR1 GTSNPN and CDR2 SVGIG (reference sequence). The CDR3 runs 15 residues. V shed 7 bases, J shed 5 bases, and the junction held 13 bases outside the gene matches. The CDR3 bases are TGTGCCTACCACTCACAGGGGTTGGTAACCGGGGAGCTGTTTTTT. Protein sequence: CAYHSQGLVTGELFF.